The T cell receptor (beta chain) under discussion was sequenced for a study of cytomegalovirus exposure and HLA in healthy donors. The PCR used 60 Vbeta and 13 Jbeta primers. Profiling relied on immunoSEQ multiplex PCR, and the TCRdb table lists in-frame clones only, not all of them. The data contain some 150,000 clones, 80% of them seen just once; the ten biggest clones take up around 5.6%. As to this clone: An end of the junction differs from the germline gene, which may be a read error.

CDR3 length: 15 amino acids. Looked up from germline, CDR1 is MDHEN and CDR2 is SYDVKM. This clonotype originated in a woman in her thirties or forties in good health and CMV-seropositive. This chain joins TRBV28 and TRBJ2-7, with 7 bases lining up with TRBD2. The sequenced sample was PBMCs. The CDR3 spells CASSSPGLGIRLIDF. The CDR3 DNA reads TGTGCCAGCAGTTCCCCCGGACTAGGGATTAGATTGATCGACTTC.